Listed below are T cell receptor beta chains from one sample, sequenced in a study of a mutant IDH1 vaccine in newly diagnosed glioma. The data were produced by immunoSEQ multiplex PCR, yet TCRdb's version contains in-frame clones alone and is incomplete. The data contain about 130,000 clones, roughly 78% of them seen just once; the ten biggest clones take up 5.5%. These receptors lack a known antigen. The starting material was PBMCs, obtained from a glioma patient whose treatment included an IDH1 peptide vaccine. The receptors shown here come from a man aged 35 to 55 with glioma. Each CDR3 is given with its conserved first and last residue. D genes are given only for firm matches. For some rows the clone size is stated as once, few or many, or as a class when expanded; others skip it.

CATSRGSNTEAFF | TGTGCCACCAGCAGAGGATCGAACACTGAAGCTTTCTTT | few | TRBJ1-1 | NA | TRBV15
CAPGGFMNTEAFF | TGTGCCCCGGGAGGGTTCATGAACACTGAAGCTTTCTTT | few | TRBJ1-1 | NA | TRBV5-8
CASSIGGAIQETQYF | TGTGCCAGTAGTATTGGGGGGGCTATACAAGAGACCCAGTACTTC | NA | TRBJ2-5 | NA | TRBV19
CASSPRVAGDYEQYF | TGTGCCAGCAGCCCGAGGGTAGCGGGAGACTACGAGCAGTACTTC | once | TRBJ2-7 | TRBD2 | TRBV11-1
CASSISRDEKLFF | TGTGCCAGTAGTATTTCCAGGGATGAAAAACTGTTTTTT | few | TRBJ1-4 | NA | TRBV19
CASSYSKGPLHF | TGTGCCAGCAGTTACTCGAAGGGACCCCTCCACTTT | NA | TRBJ1-6 | NA | TRBV6-6
CASAMQTTGELFF | TGCGCCAGCGCCATGCAAACCACCGGGGAGCTGTTTTTT | NA | TRBJ2-2 | NA | TRBV10-2
CATSRAFSTTGTSYEQYF | TGTGCCACCAGCAGAGCATTTAGTACGACAGGGACGTCCTACGAGCAGTACTTC | once | TRBJ2-7 | TRBD1 | TRBV15
CASSLADEQFF | TGTGCCAGCAGCTTGGCAGATGAGCAGTTCTTC | NA | TRBJ2-1 | NA | TRBV5-6
CATSRGAGQGYNEQFF | TGTGCCACCAGCAGAGGGGCGGGACAGGGTTACAATGAGCAGTTCTTC | NA | TRBJ2-1 | TRBD1 | TRBV15
CASSPLGGFAKNIQYF | TGTGCCAGCAGCCCCTTAGGGGGCTTCGCCAAAAACATTCAGTACTTC | NA | TRBJ2-4 | TRBD1 | TRBV28
CASSVGTFQETQYF | TGTGCCAGCAGCGTTGGGACCTTCCAAGAGACCCAGTACTTC | once | TRBJ2-5 | NA | TRBV9
CAISEEGVRRTEAFF | TGTGCCATCAGTGAGGAGGGGGTCAGACGAACTGAAGCTTTCTTT | NA | TRBJ1-1 | NA | TRBV10-3
CSVTGRDHNEQFF | TGCAGCGTTACGGGCAGGGATCACAATGAGCAGTTCTTC | NA | TRBJ2-1 | NA | TRBV29-1
CASSIAEANTGELFF | TGTGCCAGTAGTATCGCGGAGGCGAACACCGGGGAGCTGTTTTTT | few | TRBJ2-2 | NA | TRBV19
CAISGAHNEQFF | TGTGCCATCAGCGGAGCCCACAATGAGCAGTTCTTC | NA | TRBJ2-1 | NA | TRBV10-3
CASSSPGPGRSDSYTF | TGTGCCAGCAGTTCTCCCGGGCCAGGGAGATCCGATAGCTACACCTTC | NA | TRBJ1-2 | NA | TRBV27
CASSQDRGSGVTDTQYF | TGCGCCAGCAGCCAAGATCGGGGTAGCGGGGTTACAGATACGCAGTATTTT | NA | TRBJ2-3 | TRBD2 | TRBV4-3
CASSTSSGSLADTQYF | TGTGCCAGTAGTACGTCTAGCGGGAGCCTCGCAGATACGCAGTATTTT | once | TRBJ2-3 | TRBD2 | TRBV19
CASSLQGPPANYGYTF | TGTGCCAGCAGTTTACAGGGGCCCCCAGCTAACTATGGCTACACCTTC | NA | TRBJ1-2 | TRBD1 | TRBV6-5
CASSGDIFSYEQYF | TGTGCCAGCAGCGGGGACATCTTCTCCTACGAGCAGTACTTC | NA | TRBJ2-7 | NA | TRBV5-5
CASSQAFRQSHGDTQYF | TGCGCCAGCAGCCAAGCCTTCCGACAGTCGCATGGAGATACGCAGTATTTT | NA | TRBJ2-3 | NA | TRBV4-1
CASSLRGESWYEQYF | TGTGCCAGCAGTCTCCGCGGGGAGTCGTGGTACGAGCAGTACTTC | once | TRBJ2-7 | NA | TRBV2
CASSLAGGSRGYTF | TGTGCCAGCAGCTTAGCAGGGGGCTCGAGGGGCTACACCTTC | NA | TRBJ1-2 | TRBD1 | TRBV7-2